Given below is one T cell receptor (beta chain) in context. Methods used by the authors: Researchers report that nucleated cell counts were estimated from reference gene primer amplification. Clones were read by immunoSEQ multiplex PCR, and TCRdb kept only the in-frame ones, dropping some. That table is the source of V, J and clone size, and D and trimming were worked out from the DNA. The table shows about 46,000 clones, with around 86% occurring only once. This specimen belongs to a study of blood T cell repertoires in COVID-19. At the level of the study: Some COVID-19 samples were acute and others convalescent; all came from the United States, Italy and Spain.

Germline values: CDR1 SGHAT, CDR2 FQNNGV. Trimming took 1 base from V and 2 from J, leaving 9 bases between them. This CDR3 contains 14 residues. The source is a human donor in a cohort sampled during active COVID-19. V and J are TRBV11-2 and TRBJ2-7; weak D call: TRBD2 (5 bases). The sequenced sample was peripheral blood. For the CDR3, the DNA is TGTGCCAGCAGCTTAGCCGGGGTGGCCTACGAGCAGTACTTC. Protein sequence: CASSLAGVAYEQYF.